This T cell receptor (beta chain) was recovered during a study of PD-L1 blockade in urothelial cancer. Study details: Atezolizumab (1,200 mg intravenously every 3 weeks) began in the mid-2010s for patients. Study patients had been treated with 0 to 3 previous chemotherapy regimens. Investigators checked blood 3 weeks (second dose) and 6 weeks after treatment start.

Trimming removed 1 base at V and 2 bases at J, with 9 bases between. Germline CDR1 is SGHTA and CDR2 is FQGNSA. This CDR3 has 15 residues. As to this clone: Antigen unknown.

Study-wide findings and caveats: In blood at 3 weeks, tumor-associated clones expanded more among patients with durable benefit.

Assay used: immunoSEQ multiplex PCR; TCRdb lists only in-frame clones, some missing. The sample contains tens of thousands of clones, 81% of which appear only once. The chain recombines TRBV7-2 with TRBJ2-1; D is possibly TRBD2 (6 bases). Sequencing was performed on PBMCs, taken around atezolizumab (anti-PD-L1) treatment. This clonotype was sampled from a man between 70 and 80 years old with urothelial cancer. CDR3 protein: CASSLVWEAYNEQFF. The CDR3 coding sequence is TGTGCCAGCAGCTTAGTGTGGGAGGCCTACAATGAGCAGTTCTTC.